This T cell receptor beta chain was recovered during a study of blood T cell repertoires in COVID-19. Across the whole study: Whether acute or convalescent, the COVID-19 samples came from the United States, Italy and Spain.

Under the authors' procedure: Reference gene primer amplification in the assay estimated nucleated cell counts. The assay was immunoSEQ multiplex PCR, and TCRdb's table has in-frame clones only and misses some. The DNA was the basis for D and trimming; V, J and clone size are from that table. This sample has about 200,000 clones, with around nine tenths found just once. This sequence originates from a man between 40 and 49 years old with active or convalescent COVID-19. Material for sequencing was peripheral blood.

CDR3 DNA: TGTGCCAGCAGCTTAAACAGGGAAGGCTATGGCTACACCTTC. This gives the protein CASSLNREGYGYTF. J is TRBJ1-2 and V is TRBV7-3; D perhaps matches TRBD1 (6 bases). CDR3 length equals 14 residues. With 1 base removed from V and 4 bases from J, the gap between germline ends came to 10 bases. Germline V CDR1 and CDR2: SGHTA, FQGTGA.